The entry that follows covers one T cell receptor beta chain sequence. The antigen is undetermined. This record belongs to a study of cytomegalovirus exposure and HLA in healthy donors. Study findings and constraints: Further analysis, carried out later, found HLA-associated TCR beta chains more clonally expanded than equally common other chains. In a later analysis, the majority of CMV-associated beta chains seemingly showed HLA restriction. Reports described diagnosis of cytomegalovirus status by the classifier as highly specific and sensitive.

PCR involved 60 Vbeta and 13 Jbeta primers. Only in-frame clones appear in the TCRdb table, and some are missing; sequencing was by immunoSEQ multiplex PCR. The sample contains a few hundred thousand clones, almost 85% of which appear only once. The ends lost 2 bases at V and 5 bases at J; junction bases unmatched: 5. Germline V gene data show CDR1 as SEHNR and CDR2 as FQNEAQ (reference sequence). The CDR3 consists of 14 residues. The material sequenced was PBMCs. This receptor was obtained from a woman between 40 and 55 years old in good health and CMV-seropositive. The chain has TRBV7-9 and TRBJ1-1, with 7 bases that match TRBD1. The CDR3 loop reads CASSLKGAQTEAFF. The CDR3, as DNA: TGTGCCAGCAGCTTAAAGGGGGCGCAGACTGAAGCTTTCTTT.